The clone carrying this T cell receptor (beta chain) was detected many times. Its antigen is as yet unknown. Amplification of TCR beta CDR3 regions was performed using RNA transcripts as template. The HTBI primer set was used in a first-round RT-PCR of the TCR CDR3. TCRdb re-analysed the multiplex PCR reads in MiXCR, keeping a single row per CDR3 protein. The table includes hundreds of thousands of distinct CDR3 sequences, around 13% detected once. The data belong to a study of T cells in Graves' hyperthyroidism and ophthalmopathy. For Graves' hyperthyroidism to be stable, ophthalmopathy could not progress within 18 months. Uncontrolled infection, other autoimmune disease, pregnancy or lactation led to exclusion. Notes on the study in general: Ophthalmopathy stood apart from stable hyperthyroidism in a 13 V-J model.

This receptor was obtained from a woman under 30 with Graves' hyperthyroidism. The sample consisted of blood.

As DNA, the CDR3 is TGCGCCAGCAGCTCGGGACTCATGAACACTGAAGCTTTCTTT. Protein sequence: CASSSGLMNTEAFF. The chain has TRBV5-1 and TRBJ1-1; weak D call: TRBD1 (5 bases). CDR3 length: 14 amino acids. Trimming removed 3 bases at V and 0 bases at J, with 9 bases between. The germline gives CDR1 SGHRS, CDR2 YFSETQ.